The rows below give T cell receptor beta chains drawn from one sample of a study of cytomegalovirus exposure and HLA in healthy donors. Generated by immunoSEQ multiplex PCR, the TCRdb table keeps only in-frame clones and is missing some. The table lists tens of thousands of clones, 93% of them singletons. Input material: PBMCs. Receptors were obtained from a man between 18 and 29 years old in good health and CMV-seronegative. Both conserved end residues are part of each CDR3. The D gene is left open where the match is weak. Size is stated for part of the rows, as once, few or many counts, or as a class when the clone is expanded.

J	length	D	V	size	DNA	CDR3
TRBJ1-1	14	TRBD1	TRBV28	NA	TGTGCCAGCAGGGGGACAGGGGGGAGTTCTGAAGCTTTCTTT	CASRGTGGSSEAFF
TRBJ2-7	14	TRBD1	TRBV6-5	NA	TGTGCCAGCAGACCGGGACAGGGCCCCTACGAGCAGTACTTC	CASRPGQGPYEQYF
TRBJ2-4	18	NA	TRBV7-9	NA	TGTGCCAGCAGCCTTGACCGATCCGGGGGTATAGCCAAAAACATTCAGTACTTC	CASSLDRSGGIAKNIQYF
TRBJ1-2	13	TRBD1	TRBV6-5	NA	TGTGCCAGCAGTTACACATCCGGGACAGTCTACACCTTC	CASSYTSGTVYTF
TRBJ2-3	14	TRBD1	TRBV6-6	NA	TGTGCCAGCAGCTTGGACAGGGGCACAGATACGCAGTATTTT	CASSLDRGTDTQYF
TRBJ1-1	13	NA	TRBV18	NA	TGTGCCAGCTCCGATACAGGGAACACTGAAGCTTTCTTT	CASSDTGNTEAFF
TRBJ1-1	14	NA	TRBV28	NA	TGTGCCAGCACCCCCGACAGAAGGCGGACTGAAGCTTTCTTT	CASTPDRRRTEAFF
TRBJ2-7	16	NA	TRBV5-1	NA	TGCGCCAGCAGCTTGGGCCAGGGAATGGGCAAGTACGAGCAGTACTTC	CASSLGQGMGKYEQYF
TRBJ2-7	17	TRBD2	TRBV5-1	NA	TGCGCCAGCAGCTTGGCCAAGGAGGGGACTAGCGGATACGAGCAGTACTTC	CASSLAKEGTSGYEQYF
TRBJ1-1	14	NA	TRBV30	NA	TGTGCCTGGATCCCGGGGTACGTGAACACTGAAGCTTTCTTT	CAWIPGYVNTEAFF
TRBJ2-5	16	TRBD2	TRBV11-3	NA	TGTGCCAGCAGCCTCCATAGCGGGAGGGCCGAAGAGACCCAGTACTTC	CASSLHSGRAEETQYF
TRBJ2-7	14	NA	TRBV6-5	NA	TGTGCCAGCAGTTACACAGGGTTTTACTACGAGCAGTACTTC	CASSYTGFYYEQYF
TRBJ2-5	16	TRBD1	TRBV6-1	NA	TGTGCCAGCAGTGAAGCAACCGGACAGGGGTGGGAGACCCAGTACTTC	CASSEATGQGWETQYF
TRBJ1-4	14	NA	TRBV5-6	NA	TGTGCCAGCAGCGCCCTTCTGGTGGCTGAAAAACTGTTTTTT	CASSALLVAEKLFF
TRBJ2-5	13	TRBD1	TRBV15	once	TGTGCCACCTCCCAGGGGGTCCGAGAGACCCAGTACTTC	CATSQGVRETQYF
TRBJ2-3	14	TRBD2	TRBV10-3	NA	TGTGCCATCAGTGAAGCGGGGTTAGCAGATACGCAGTATTTT	CAISEAGLADTQYF
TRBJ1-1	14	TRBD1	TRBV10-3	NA	TGTGCCATGGGACAGGGACCAATGAACACTGAAGCTTTCTTT	CAMGQGPMNTEAFF
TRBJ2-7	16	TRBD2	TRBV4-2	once	TGTGCCAGCAGCCAAGTCGGAGCGGGGCCTATTTACGAGCAGTACTTC	CASSQVGAGPIYEQYF
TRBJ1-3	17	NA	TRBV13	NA	TGTGCCAGCAGCAGCTGGACAGATTATTCCTCTGGAAACACCATATATTTT	CASSSWTDYSSGNTIYF
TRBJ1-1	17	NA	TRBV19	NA	TGTGCCAGTAGCCTAGGGGGGGATCTCCAGAGGAACACTGAAGCTTTCTTT	CASSLGGDLQRNTEAFF
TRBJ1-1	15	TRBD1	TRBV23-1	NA	TGCGCCAGCAGTCAATCCTTACCTCGGACAGGAGTGGCTTTCTTT	CASSQSLPRTGVAFF
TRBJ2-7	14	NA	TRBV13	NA	TGTGCCAGCAGCTTACGTGGGAGCCCCTACGAGCAGTACTTC	CASSLRGSPYEQYF
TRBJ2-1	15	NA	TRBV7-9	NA	TGTGCCAGCAGCTTAGTATGGCCAGGGTGGAATGAGCAGTTCTTC	CASSLVWPGWNEQFF
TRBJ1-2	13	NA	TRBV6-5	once	TGTGCCAGCAGTTACAAGTGGTCAGTTGGCTACACCTTC	CASSYKWSVGYTF